This paragraph reports one T cell receptor (beta chain). Its antigen is undetermined. This sample was taken from a study of CD8 T cells in Susac syndrome. Study-level findings and limits: The authors acknowledged that the study's TCR sequencing and HLA analysis involved relatively few individuals.

TEMRA cells were enriched by FACS, and CD4+ and CD8+ T cells were negatively isolated. Random hexamers were used to reverse transcribe the RNA input (roughly 0.5 to 1 ug). TCR beta CDR3 was amplified by immunoSEQ multiplex PCR. This amplification extended across 54 Vbeta and 13 Jbeta segments. TCRdb re-called the immunoSEQ multiplex PCR reads through MiXCR, storing one row per CDR3 protein. The data hold under 200,000 distinct CDR3 sequences, with about 96% observed a single time. This clonotype originated in a human donor with Susac syndrome. The specimen was CD4+ T cells from PBMCs.

Here the CDR3 reads CASSSTVVAETQYF. Written as DNA, the CDR3 is TGTGCCAGCAGTTCGACAGTGGTTGCGGAGACCCAGTACTTC. The chain is built from TRBV12-3 or TRBV12-4 and TRBJ2-5; the D gene is possibly TRBD1 (5 bases). Trimming pared 4 bases from V and 5 bases from J, leaving 14 bases between. There are 14 residues in the CDR3.